This T cell receptor beta chain derives from a study of cytomegalovirus exposure and HLA in healthy donors. The PCR had 60 Vbeta and 13 Jbeta primers. Generated by immunoSEQ multiplex PCR, the TCRdb table keeps only in-frame clones and is missing some. The table shows about 160,000 clones, with approximately 82% occurring only once. The CDR3 is made up of 15 amino acids. Per the germline V gene, CDR1 is SGHVS and CDR2 is FQNEAQ. V was pared by 4 bases and J by 10 bases, with 22 bases between. The chain links TRBV7-8 to TRBJ1-2, with D perhaps matching TRBD1 (5 bases). The material sequenced was PBMCs. The clonotype originates from a male donor in good health and CMV-seronegative. The CDR3 spells CASSSFFRDFLIYTF. Written as DNA, the CDR3 is TGTGCCAGCAGCTCATTTTTCCGGGACTTTTTAATCTACACCTTC.